The entry below describes one T cell receptor (beta chain). What it recognizes is unknown. CDR3 length: 11 residues. CDR1 is MNHEY and CDR2 is SMNVEV in the germline V gene (reference sequence). V shed 7 bases and J shed 9 bases, with 10 bases lying between them. This record belongs to a study of cytomegalovirus exposure and HLA in healthy donors. Study-wide findings and caveats: According to an earlier analysis, most TCR beta V segments yielded productive rearrangements about 87% or about 30% of the time. Presence/absence results assume similar sequencing depth per donor, which may not hold. The study put 150 or so TCR beta chains on its list as cytomegalovirus-associated.

The study ran its PCR with 60 Vbeta and 13 Jbeta primers. Method: immunoSEQ multiplex PCR; TCRdb's copy keeps in-frame clones and lacks some. This sample contains 30,000 to 50,000 clones. The receptor's source is a woman in her 30s in good health and CMV-seropositive. The sequenced sample was PBMCs. The chain recombines TRBV27 with TRBJ1-5; D uncertain. The CDR3 DNA follows: TGTGCCAGCATAAACACAAGGCCCCAGCATTTT. It encodes CASINTRPQHF.